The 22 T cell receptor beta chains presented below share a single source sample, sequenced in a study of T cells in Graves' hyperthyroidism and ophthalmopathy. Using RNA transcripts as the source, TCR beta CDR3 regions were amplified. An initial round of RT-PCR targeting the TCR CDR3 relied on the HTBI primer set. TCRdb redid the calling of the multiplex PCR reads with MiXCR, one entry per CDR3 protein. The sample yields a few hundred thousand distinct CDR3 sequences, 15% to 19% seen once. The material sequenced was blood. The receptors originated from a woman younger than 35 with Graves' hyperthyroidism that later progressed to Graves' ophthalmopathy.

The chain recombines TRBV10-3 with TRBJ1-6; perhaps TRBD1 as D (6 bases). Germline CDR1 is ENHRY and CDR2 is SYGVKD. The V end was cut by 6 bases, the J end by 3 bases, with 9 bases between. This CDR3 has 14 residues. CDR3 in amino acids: CAISPGDYNSPLHF. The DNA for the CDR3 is TGTGCCATCAGCCCAGGGGACTATAATTCACCCCTCCACTTT.

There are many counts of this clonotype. The DNA of the CDR3 is TGTGCCAGCAGTGACTACCCAGGGGGCACCGGGGAGCTGTTTTTT. Translated, it gives CASSDYPGGTGELFF. The V gene is TRBV2, the J gene TRBJ2-2, with TRBD1 matching over 7 bases. The CDR3 loop spans 15 amino acids. The ends lost 3 bases at V and 4 bases at J; junction bases unmatched: 5. Germline lookup yields CDR1 SNHLY and CDR2 FYNNEI.

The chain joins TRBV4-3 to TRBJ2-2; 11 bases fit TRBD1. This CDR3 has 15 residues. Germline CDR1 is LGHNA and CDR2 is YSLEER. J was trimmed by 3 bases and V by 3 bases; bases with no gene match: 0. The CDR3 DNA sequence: TGCGCCAGCAGCCAGGACAGGGGGCACACCGGGGAGCTGTTTTTT. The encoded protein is CASSQDRGHTGELFF.

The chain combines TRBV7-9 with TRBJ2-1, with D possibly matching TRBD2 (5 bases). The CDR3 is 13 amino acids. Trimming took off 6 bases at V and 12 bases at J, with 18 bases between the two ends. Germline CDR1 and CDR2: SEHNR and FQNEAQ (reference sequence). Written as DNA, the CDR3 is TGTGCCAGCAGTAGGGTAGACCCACGGGGGCAGTTCTTC. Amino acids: CASSRVDPRGQFF.

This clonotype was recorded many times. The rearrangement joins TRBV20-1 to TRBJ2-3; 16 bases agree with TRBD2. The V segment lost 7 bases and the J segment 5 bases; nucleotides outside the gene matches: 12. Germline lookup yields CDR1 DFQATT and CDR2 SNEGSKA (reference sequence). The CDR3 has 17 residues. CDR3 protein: CSVAGLAGGPSVDTQYF. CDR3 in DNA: TGCAGTGTCGCGGGACTAGCGGGAGGGCCTAGTGTAGATACGCAGTATTTT.

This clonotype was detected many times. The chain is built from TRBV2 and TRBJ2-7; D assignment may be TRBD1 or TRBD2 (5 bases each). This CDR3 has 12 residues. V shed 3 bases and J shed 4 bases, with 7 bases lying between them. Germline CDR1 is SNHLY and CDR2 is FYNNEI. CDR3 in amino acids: CASSDGGYEQYF. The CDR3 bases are TGTGCCAGCAGTGATGGGGGTTACGAGCAGTACTTC.

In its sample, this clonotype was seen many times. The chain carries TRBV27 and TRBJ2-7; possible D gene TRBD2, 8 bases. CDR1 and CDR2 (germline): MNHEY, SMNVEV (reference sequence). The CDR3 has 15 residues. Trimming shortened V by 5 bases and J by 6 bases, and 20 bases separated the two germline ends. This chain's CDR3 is CASSHRQGGRSEQYF. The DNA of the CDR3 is TGTGCCAGCAGTCATAGACAGGGCGGGAGGAGCGAGCAGTACTTC.

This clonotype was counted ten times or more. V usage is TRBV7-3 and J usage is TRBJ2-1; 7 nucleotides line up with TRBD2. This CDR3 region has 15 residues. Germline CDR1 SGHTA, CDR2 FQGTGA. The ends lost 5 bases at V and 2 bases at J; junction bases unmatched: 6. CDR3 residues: CASSQGGSPYNEQFF. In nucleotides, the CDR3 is TGTGCCAGCAGCCAAGGCGGGAGTCCCTACAATGAGCAGTTCTTC. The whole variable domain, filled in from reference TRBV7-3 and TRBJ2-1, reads GAGVSQTPSNKVTEKGKYVELRCDPISGHTALYWYRQSLGQGPEFLIYFQGTGAADDSGLPNDRFFAVRPEGSVSTLKIQRTERGDSAVYLCASSQGGSPYNEQFFGPGTRLTVL.

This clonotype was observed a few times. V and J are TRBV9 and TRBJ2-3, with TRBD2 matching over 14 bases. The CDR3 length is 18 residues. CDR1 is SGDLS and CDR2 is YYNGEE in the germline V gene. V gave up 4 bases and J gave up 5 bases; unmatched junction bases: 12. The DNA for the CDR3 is TGTGCCAGCAGCCCTCTTATTGGACTAGCGGGAGGAATAGATACGCAGTATTTT. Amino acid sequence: CASSPLIGLAGGIDTQYF. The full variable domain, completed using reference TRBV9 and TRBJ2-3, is DSGVTQTPKHLITATGQRVTLRCSPRSGDLSVYWYQQSLDQGLQFLIQYYNGEERAKGNILERFSAQQFPDLHSELNLSSLELGDSALYFCASSPLIGLAGGIDTQYFGPGTRLTVL.

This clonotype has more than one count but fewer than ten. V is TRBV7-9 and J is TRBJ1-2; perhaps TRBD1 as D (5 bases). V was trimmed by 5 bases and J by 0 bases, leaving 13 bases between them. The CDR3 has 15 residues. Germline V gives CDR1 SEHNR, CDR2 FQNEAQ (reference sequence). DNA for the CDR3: TGTGCCAGCAGCCGAGGGGAGAAAACTAACTATGGCTACACCTTC. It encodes CASSRGEKTNYGYTF. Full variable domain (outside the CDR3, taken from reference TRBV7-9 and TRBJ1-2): DTGVSQNPRHKITKRGQNVTFRCDPISEHNRLYWYRQTLGQGPEFLTYFQNEAQLEKSRLLSDRFSAERPKGSFSTLEIQRTEQGDSAMYLCASSRGEKTNYGYTFGSGTRLTVV.

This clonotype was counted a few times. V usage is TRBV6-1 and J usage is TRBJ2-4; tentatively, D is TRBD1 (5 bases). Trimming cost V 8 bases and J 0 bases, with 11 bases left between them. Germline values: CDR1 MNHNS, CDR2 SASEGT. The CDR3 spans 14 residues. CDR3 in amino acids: CASGANLAKNIQYF. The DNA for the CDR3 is TGTGCCAGCGGGGCTAATTTAGCCAAAAACATTCAGTACTTC.

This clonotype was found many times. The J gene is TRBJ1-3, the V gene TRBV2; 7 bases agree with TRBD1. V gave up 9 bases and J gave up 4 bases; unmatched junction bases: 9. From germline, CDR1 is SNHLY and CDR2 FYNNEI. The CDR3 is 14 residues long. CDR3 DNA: TGTGCCAGTCTAATCCGGGACAGAGGAAACACCATATATTTT. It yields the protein CASLIRDRGNTIYF. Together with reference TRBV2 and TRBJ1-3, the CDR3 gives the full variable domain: EPEVTQTPSHQVTQMGQEVILRCVPISNHLYFYWYRQILGQKVEFLVSFYNNEISEKSEIFDDQFSVERPDGSNFTLKIRSTKLEDSAMYFCASLIRDRGNTIYFGEGSWLTVV.

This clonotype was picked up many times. This CDR3 is CASSFARTGFSPLHF. CDR3 bases: TGTGCCAGCAGTTTCGCCCGGACAGGGTTTTCACCCCTCCACTTT. The V call is TRBV28, the J call TRBJ1-6; 8 nucleotides line up with TRBD1. The CDR3 consists of 15 residues. Per germline, CDR1 MDHEN and CDR2 SYDVKM. V shed 3 bases and J 9 bases; nucleotides not matched to a gene: 7.

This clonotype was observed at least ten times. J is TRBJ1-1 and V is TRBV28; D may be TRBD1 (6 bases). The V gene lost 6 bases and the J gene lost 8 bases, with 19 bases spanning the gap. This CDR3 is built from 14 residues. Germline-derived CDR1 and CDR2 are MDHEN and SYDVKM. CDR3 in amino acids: CASRKGGELPEAFF. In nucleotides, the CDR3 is TGTGCCAGCAGGAAAGGGGGGGAATTACCCGAAGCTTTCTTT.

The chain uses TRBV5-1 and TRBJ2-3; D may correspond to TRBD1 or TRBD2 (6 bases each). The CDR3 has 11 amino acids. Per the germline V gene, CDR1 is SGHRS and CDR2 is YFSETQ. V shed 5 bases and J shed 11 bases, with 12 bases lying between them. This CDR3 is CASSMEGGQYF. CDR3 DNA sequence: TGCGCCAGCAGTATGGAGGGGGGGCAGTATTTT.

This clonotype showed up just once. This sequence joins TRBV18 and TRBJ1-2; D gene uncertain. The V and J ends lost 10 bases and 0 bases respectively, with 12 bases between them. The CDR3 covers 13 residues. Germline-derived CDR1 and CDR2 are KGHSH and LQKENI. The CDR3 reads CATSDGANYGYTF. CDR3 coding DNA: TGTGCCACCTCGGACGGAGCTAACTATGGCTACACCTTC.

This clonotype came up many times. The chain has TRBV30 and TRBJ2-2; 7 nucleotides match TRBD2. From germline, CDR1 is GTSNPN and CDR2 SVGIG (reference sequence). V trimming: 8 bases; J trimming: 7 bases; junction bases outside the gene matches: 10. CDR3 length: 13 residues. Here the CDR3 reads CAKQRGSGGELFF. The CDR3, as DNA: TGTGCCAAACAACGCGGGAGTGGCGGGGAGCTGTTTTTT.

This CDR3 is CASRESGTANTGELFF. The CDR3 nucleotides read TGTGCCAGCAGGGAAAGCGGGACGGCGAACACCGGGGAGCTGTTTTTT. The chain combines TRBV6-1 with TRBJ2-2; 7 nucleotides align to TRBD2. The V and J ends lost 6 bases and 0 bases, in that order; junction bases with no gene match: 7. CDR1 and CDR2 from the germline V gene are MNHNS and SASEGT. This CDR3 spans 16 amino acids.

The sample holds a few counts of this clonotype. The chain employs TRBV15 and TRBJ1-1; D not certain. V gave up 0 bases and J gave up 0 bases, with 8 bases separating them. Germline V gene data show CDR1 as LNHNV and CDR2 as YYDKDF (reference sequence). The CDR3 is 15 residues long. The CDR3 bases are TGTGCCACCAGCAGAGATCGGAGGGTGAACACTGAAGCTTTCTTT. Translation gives CATSRDRRVNTEAFF.

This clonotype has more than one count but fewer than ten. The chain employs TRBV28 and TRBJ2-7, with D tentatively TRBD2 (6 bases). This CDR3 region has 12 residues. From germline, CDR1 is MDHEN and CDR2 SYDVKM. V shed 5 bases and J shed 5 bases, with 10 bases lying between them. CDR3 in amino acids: CASSVLANEQYF. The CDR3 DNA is TGTGCCAGCAGTGTACTAGCAAACGAGCAGTACTTC.

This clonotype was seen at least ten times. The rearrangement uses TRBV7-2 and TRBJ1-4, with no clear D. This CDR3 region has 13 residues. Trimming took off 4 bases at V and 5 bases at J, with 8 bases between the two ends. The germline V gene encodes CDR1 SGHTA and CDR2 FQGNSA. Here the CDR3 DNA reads TGTGCCAGCAGCTCCTACAGCAATGAAAAACTGTTTTTT. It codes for CASSSYSNEKLFF. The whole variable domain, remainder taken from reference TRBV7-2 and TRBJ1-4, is GAGVSQSPSNKVTEKGKDVELRCDPISGHTALYWYRQSLGQGLEFLIYFQGNSAPDKSGLPSDRFSAERTGGSVSTLTIQRTQQEDSAVYLCASSSYSNEKLFFGSGTQLSVL.

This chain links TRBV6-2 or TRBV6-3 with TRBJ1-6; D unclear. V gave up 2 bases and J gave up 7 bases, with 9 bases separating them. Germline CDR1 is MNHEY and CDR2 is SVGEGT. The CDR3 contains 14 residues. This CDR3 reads CASSYLRRNSPLHF. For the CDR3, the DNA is TGTGCCAGCAGTTACCTTAGGCGGAATTCACCCCTCCACTTT.